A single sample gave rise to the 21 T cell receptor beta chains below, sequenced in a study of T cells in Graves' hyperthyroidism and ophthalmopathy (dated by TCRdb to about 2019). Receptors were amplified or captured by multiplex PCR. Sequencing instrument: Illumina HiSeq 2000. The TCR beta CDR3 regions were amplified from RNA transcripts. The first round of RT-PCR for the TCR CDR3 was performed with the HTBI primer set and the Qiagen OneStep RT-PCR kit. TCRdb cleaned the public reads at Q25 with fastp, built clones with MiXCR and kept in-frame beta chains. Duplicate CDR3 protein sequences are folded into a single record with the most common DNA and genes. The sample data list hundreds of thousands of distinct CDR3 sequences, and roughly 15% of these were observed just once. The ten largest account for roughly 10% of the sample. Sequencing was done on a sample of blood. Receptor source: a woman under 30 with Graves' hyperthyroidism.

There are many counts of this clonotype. The CDR3 DNA reads as TGTGCCAGCGGGATGAAAAACATTCAGTACTTC. Encoded protein: CASGMKNIQYF. The V gene is TRBV28, the J gene TRBJ2-4; D unresolved. Deletions cut 8 bases from V and 4 bases from J, with 6 bases between. Per germline, CDR1 MDHEN and CDR2 SYDVKM. The CDR3 is made up of 11 amino acids.

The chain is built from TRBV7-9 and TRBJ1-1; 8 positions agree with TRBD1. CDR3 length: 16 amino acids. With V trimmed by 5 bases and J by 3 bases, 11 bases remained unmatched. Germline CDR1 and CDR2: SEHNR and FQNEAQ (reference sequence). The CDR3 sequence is CASSLGTGPRDTEAFF. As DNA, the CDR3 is TGTGCCAGCAGCCTGGGGACAGGCCCTAGGGACACTGAAGCTTTCTTT.

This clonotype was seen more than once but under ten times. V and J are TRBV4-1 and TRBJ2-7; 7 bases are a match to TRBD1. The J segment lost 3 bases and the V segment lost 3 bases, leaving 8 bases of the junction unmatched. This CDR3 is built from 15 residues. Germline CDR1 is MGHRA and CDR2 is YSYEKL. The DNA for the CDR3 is TGCGCCAGCAGCCAGACAGGGAGAGGAATCTACGAGCAGTACTTC. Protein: CASSQTGRGIYEQYF.

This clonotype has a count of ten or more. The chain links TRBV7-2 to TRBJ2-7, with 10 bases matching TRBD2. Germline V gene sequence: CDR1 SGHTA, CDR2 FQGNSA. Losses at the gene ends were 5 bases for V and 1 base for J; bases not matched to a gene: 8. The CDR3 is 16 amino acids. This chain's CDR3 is CASSPSAGGRSYEQYF. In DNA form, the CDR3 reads TGTGCCAGCAGCCCATCAGCGGGAGGGAGGTCCTACGAGCAGTACTTC. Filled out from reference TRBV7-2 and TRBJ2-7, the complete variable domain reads GAGVSQSPSNKVTEKGKDVELRCDPISGHTALYWYRQSLGQGLEFLIYFQGNSAPDKSGLPSDRFSAERTGGSVSTLTIQRTQQEDSAVYLCASSPSAGGRSYEQYFGPGTRLTVT.

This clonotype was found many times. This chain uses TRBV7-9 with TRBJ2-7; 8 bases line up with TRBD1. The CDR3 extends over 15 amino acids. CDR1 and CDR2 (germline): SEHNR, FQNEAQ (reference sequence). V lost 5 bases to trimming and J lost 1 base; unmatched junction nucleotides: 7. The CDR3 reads CASSQPRTGSYEQYF. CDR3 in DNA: TGTGCCAGCAGCCAACCGCGGACAGGGTCCTACGAGCAGTACTTC. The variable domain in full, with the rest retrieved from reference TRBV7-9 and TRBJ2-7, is DTGVSQNPRHKITKRGQNVTFRCDPISEHNRLYWYRQTLGQGPEFLTYFQNEAQLEKSRLLSDRFSAERPKGSFSTLEIQRTEQGDSAMYLCASSQPRTGSYEQYFGPGTRLTVT.

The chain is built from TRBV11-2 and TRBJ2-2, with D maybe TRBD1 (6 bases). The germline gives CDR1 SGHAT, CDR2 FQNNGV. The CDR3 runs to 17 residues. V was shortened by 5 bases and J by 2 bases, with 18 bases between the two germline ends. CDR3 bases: TGTGCCAGCAGCCCTCGAACAGGGTTATCAAACACCGGGGAGCTGTTTTTT. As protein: CASSPRTGLSNTGELFF.

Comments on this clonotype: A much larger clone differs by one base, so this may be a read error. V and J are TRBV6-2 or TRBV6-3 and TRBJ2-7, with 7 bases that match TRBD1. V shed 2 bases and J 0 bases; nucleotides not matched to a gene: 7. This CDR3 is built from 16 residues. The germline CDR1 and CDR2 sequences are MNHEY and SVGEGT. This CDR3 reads CASSYPQTGVSYEQYF. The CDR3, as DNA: TGTGCCAGCAGTTACCCTCAAACAGGGGTCTCCTACGAGCAGTACTTC.

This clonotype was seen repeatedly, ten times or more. For the CDR3, the DNA is TGTGCCAGCAGTTGGGGGCCCACAGGGCCTGAAGCTTTCTTT. As protein: CASSWGPTGPEAFF. The V and J genes are TRBV12-3 or TRBV12-4 and TRBJ1-1; D is possibly TRBD1 (6 bases). CDR3 length equals 14 residues. Deletions cut 4 bases from V and 6 bases from J, with 15 bases between.

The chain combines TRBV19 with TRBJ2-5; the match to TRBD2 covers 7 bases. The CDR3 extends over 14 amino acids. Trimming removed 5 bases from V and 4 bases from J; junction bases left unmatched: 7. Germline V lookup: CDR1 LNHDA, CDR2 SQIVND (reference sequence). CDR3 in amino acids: CASSFRGGRETQYF. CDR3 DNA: TGTGCCAGTAGTTTCCGGGGAGGGCGAGAGACCCAGTACTTC.

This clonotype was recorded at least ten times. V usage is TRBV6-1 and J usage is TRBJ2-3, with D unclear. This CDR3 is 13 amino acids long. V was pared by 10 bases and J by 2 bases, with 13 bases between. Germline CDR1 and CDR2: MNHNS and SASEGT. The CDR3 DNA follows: TGTGCCACCCAGACTCAGACCACAGATACGCAGTATTTT. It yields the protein CATQTQTTDTQYF.

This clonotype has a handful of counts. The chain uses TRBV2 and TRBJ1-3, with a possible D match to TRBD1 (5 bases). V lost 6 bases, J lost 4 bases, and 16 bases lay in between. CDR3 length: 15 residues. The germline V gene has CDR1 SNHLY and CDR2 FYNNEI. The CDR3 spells CASRAREVTGNTIYF. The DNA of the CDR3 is TGTGCCAGCAGAGCCAGGGAGGTGACCGGAAACACCATATATTTT.

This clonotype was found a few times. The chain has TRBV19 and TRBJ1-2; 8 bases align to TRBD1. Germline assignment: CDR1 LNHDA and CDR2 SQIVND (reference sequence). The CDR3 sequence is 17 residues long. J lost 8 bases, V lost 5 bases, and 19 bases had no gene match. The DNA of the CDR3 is TGTGCCAGTAGTCCCAGAAGCGGACAGGGCGAAGGAGGCGGCTACACCTTC. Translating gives CASSPRSGQGEGGGYTF. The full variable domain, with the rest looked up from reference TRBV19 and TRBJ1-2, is DGGITQSPKYLFRKEGQNVTLSCEQNLNHDAMYWYRQDPGQGLRLIYYSQIVNDFQKGDIAEGYSVSREKKESFPLTVTSAQKNPTAFYLCASSPRSGQGEGGGYTFGSGTRLTVV.

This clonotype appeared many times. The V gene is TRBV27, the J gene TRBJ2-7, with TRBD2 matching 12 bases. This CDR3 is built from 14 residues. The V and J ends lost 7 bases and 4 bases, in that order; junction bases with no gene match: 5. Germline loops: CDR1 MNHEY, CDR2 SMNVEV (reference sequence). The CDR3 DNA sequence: TGTGCCAGCAAAGGACTAGCGGGAAAGTACGAGCAGTACTTC. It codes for CASKGLAGKYEQYF.

The CDR3 protein is CAISTWERENEQFF. The CDR3 DNA is TGTGCCATCAGCACGTGGGAGCGGGAGAATGAGCAGTTCTTC. The chain combines TRBV10-3 with TRBJ2-1, with 8 nucleotides matching TRBD2. J lost 7 bases, V lost 6 bases, and 8 bases had no gene match. The CDR3 has 14 amino acids. The germline gives CDR1 ENHRY, CDR2 SYGVKD.

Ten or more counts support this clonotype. CDR3 region: CASSSPGTGTDLGADTQYF. The DNA of the CDR3 is TGTGCCAGCAGTTCCCCCGGGACAGGCACGGACTTAGGCGCAGATACGCAGTATTTT. The gene calls are TRBV27 and TRBJ2-3; 8 bases are shared with TRBD1. J gave up 4 bases and V 4 bases, and 19 bases lay outside the gene matches. Per germline, CDR1 MNHEY and CDR2 SMNVEV (reference sequence). The CDR3 has 19 residues.

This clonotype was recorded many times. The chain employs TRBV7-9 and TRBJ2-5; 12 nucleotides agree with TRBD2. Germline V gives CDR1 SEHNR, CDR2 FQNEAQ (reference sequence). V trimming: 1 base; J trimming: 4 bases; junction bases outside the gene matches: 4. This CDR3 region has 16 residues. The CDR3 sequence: CASSLGLAGVSETQYF. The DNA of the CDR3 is TGTGCCAGCAGCTTAGGACTAGCGGGAGTATCAGAGACCCAGTACTTC.

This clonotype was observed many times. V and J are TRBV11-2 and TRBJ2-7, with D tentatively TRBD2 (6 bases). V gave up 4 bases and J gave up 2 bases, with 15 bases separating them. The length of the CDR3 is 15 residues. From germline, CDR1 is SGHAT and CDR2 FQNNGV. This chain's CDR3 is CASSSRLEGTYEQYF. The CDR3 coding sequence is TGTGCCAGCAGCTCCCGGTTGGAGGGAACCTACGAGCAGTACTTC.

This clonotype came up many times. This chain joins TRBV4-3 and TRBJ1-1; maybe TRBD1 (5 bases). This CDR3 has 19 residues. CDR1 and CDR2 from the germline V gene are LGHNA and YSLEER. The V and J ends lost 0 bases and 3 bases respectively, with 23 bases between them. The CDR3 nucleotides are TGCGCCAGCAGCCAAGATATCATAAGGCCGGGACGGATGGACACTGAAGCTTTCTTT. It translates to CASSQDIIRPGRMDTEAFF.

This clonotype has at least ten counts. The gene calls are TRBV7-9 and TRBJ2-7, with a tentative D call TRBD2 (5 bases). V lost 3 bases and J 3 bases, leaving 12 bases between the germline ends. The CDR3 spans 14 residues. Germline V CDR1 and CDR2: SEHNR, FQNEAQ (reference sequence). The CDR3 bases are TGTGCCAGCAGCTTGGGGAGTTGGGGCTACGAGCAGTACTTC. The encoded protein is CASSLGSWGYEQYF.

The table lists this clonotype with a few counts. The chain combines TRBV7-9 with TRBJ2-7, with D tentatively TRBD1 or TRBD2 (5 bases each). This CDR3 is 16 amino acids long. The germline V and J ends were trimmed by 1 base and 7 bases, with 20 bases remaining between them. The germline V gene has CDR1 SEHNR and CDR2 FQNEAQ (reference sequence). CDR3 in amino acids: CASSLDYGHRGGEQYF. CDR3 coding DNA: TGTGCCAGCAGCTTAGATTATGGACACCGTGGGGGAGAGCAGTACTTC. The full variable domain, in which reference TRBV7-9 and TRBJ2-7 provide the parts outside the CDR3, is DTGVSQNPRHKITKRGQNVTFRCDPISEHNRLYWYRQTLGQGPEFLTYFQNEAQLEKSRLLSDRFSAERPKGSFSTLEIQRTEQGDSAMYLCASSLDYGHRGGEQYFGPGTRLTVT.

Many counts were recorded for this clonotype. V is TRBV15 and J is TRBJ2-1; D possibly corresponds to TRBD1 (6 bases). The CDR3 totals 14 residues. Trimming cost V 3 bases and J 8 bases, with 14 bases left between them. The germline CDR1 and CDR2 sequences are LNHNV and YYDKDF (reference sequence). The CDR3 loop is CATSSGGGLDEQFF. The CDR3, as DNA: TGTGCCACCAGCAGTGGGGGCGGTCTGGATGAGCAGTTCTTC.